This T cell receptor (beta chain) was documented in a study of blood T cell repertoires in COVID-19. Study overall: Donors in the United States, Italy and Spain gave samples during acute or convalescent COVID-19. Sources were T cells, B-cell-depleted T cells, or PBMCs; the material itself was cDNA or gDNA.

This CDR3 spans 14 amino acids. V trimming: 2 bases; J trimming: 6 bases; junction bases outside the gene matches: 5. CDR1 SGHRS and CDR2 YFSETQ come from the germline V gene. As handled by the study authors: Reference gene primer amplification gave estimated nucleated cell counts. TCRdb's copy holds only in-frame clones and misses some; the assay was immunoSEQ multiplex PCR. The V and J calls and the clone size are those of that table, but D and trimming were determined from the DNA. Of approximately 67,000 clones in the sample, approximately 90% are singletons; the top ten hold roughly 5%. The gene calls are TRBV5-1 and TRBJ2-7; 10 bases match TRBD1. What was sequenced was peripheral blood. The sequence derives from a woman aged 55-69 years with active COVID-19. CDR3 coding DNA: TGCGCCAGCAGCTTCAGGACAGGGGGTTTCGAGCAGTACTTC. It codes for CASSFRTGGFEQYF. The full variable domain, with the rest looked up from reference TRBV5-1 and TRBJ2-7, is KAGVTQTPRYLIKTRGQQVTLSCSPISGHRSVSWYQQTPGQGLQFLFEYFSETQRNKGNFPGRFSGRQFSNSRSEMNVSTLELGDSALYLCASSFRTGGFEQYFGPGTRLTVT.